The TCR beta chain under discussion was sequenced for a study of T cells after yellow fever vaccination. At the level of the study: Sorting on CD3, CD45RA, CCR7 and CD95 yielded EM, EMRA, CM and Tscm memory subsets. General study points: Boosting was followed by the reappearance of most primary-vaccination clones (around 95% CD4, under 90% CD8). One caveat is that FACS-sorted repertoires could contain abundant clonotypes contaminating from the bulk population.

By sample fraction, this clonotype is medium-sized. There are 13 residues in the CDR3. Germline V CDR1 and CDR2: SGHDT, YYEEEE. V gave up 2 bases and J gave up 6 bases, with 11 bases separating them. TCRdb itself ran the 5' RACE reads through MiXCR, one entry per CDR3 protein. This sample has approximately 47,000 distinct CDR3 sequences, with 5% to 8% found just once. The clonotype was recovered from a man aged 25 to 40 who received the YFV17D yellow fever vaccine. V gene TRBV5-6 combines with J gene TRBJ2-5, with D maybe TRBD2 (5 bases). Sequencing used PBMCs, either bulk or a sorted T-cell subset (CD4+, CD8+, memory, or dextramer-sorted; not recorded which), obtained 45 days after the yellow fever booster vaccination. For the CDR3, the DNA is TGTGCCAGCAGCTTTGGCGGGCAAAAGACCCAGTACTTC. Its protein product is CASSFGGQKTQYF. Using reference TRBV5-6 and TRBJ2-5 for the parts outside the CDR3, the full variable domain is DAGVTQSPTHLIKTRGQQVTLRCSPKSGHDTVSWYQQALGQGPQFIFQYYEEEERQRGNFPDRFSGHQFPNYSSELNVNALLLGDSALYLCASSFGGQKTQYFGPGTRLLVL.